This TCR beta chain was recovered during a study of cytomegalovirus exposure and HLA in healthy donors. General study findings and limits: In a later analysis, common viral pathogens appeared linked to several of the most significant clusters.

Concerning this clone: Its antigen is undetermined.

With 2 bases removed from V and 4 bases from J, the gap between germline ends came to 18 bases. CDR3 size: 16 residues. From germline, CDR1 is MNHEY and CDR2 SVGAGI. It was with 60 Vbeta and 13 Jbeta primers that the PCR ran. Using immunoSEQ multiplex PCR, the repertoire was profiled, and TCRdb retains in-frame clones only, with some absent. The repertoire includes 170,000 or so clones, 80% to 85% of them detected once, and over 2% sits in the top ten. The rearrangement joins TRBV6-5 to TRBJ2-7; possibly TRBD1 for D (7 bases). This receptor was identified in a woman aged 30 to 39 in good health and CMV-seronegative. Sequencing used PBMCs. CDR3 sequence (DNA): TGTGCCAGCAGTTACCCATATAAGGCAGGGGGGTACGAGCAGTACTTC. The encoded protein is CASSYPYKAGGYEQYF.